This TCR beta chain was observed in a study of HIV-infected patients and healthy controls. Overall study context: Early therapy brought no consistent CD8 count shift, though the CD4:CD8 ratio rose a little. Study-level results: Significantly higher mean Gini indices appeared in HIV-infected repertoires, possibly reflecting oligoclonality. MAIT alpha-chain CDR3s were frequent in healthy controls, depleted in HIV+. In HIV-infected patients, the apparent post-therapy Gini index recovery did not replicate in size-matched data.

In germline, CDR1 is MNHEY, CDR2 SVGEGT. Trimming cost V 5 bases and J 5 bases; bases outside gene matches: 15. The CDR3 runs 16 residues. Alpha and beta constant-region primers primed reverse transcription of 400 to 650 ng RNA. Separate chain-specific third strand synthesis with multiplexing indices produced the alpha and beta libraries. TCRdb redid the calling of the 5' RACE reads with MiXCR, one entry per CDR3 protein. The sample has thousands of distinct CDR3 sequences, over 7.5% seen once; the top ten hold around 10%. Antiretroviral therapy had run roughly three months, about 14 weeks, before follow-up blood collection. The repertoire came from unfractionated whole blood and reflected all unsorted peripheral T cells. This clonotype was seen many times. Its cognate antigen is unknown.

V and J are TRBV6-2 or TRBV6-3 and TRBJ2-7, with 7 bases lining up with TRBD2. This sequence originates from an adult with HIV infection. The sequences come from blood, collected during antiretroviral therapy. As DNA, the CDR3 is TGTGCCAGCAGTCCATCCCGGAGCGGGGCAGGACACGAGCAGTACTTC. Its protein product is CASSPSRSGAGHEQYF.